The T cell receptor (beta chain) described here comes from a study of OX40 agonist ivuxolimab in advanced cancers. Study at large: Patients received ivuxolimab, an agonistic anti-OX40 (CD134) antibody. The dose-escalation cohort was around 83% male, with a mean age of approximately 61 years, ranging about 20 to 85. Study observations and caveats: In the 0.1 to 3.0 mg/kg range, CD4+ and CD8+ blood T cells had expanded clonally by week 6.

Comment on this clone: As yet, its antigen is unknown.

TCRdb's table, derived via immunoSEQ multiplex PCR, lists solely in-frame clones and lacks some. The sample has some 99,000 clones, around nine tenths seen once. Trimming took off 2 bases at V and 5 bases at J, with 4 bases between the two ends. CDR3 length: 11 amino acids. Germline V CDR1 and CDR2: MNHEY, SVGAGI. Blood got drawn at baseline, again on cycle 4 day 1, and then on cycle 7 day 1. The material sequenced was CD4+ or CD8+ T cells sorted from blood, taken in a trial of the OX40 agonist ivuxolimab. V gene TRBV6-5 combines with J gene TRBJ2-7, with D unresolved. The TCR originated in an adult with an advanced solid tumor such as melanoma, head and neck, liver or kidney cancer. CDR3 in DNA: TGTGCCAGCAGTTACACGGACGAGCAGTACTTC. Translated, it gives CASSYTDEQYF.